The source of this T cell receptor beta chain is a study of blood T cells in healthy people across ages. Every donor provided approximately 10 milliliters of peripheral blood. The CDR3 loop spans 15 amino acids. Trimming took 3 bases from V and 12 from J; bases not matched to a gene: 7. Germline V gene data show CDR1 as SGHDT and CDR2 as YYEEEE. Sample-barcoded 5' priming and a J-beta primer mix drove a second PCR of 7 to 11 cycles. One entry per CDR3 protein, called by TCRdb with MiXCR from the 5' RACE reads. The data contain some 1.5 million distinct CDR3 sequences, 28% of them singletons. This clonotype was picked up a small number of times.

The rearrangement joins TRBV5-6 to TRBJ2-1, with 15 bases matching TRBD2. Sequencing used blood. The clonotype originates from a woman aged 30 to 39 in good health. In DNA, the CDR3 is TGTGCCAGCAGCTGGACTAGCGGGAGGGCCGGTGGGCAGTTCTTC. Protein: CASSWTSGRAGGQFF.